This is a list of T cell receptor beta chains from one sample in a study of T cells in narcolepsy. Sequencing was performed with immunoSEQ multiplex PCR; in TCRdb, only in-frame clones are kept and a portion is missing. The top ten hold over 3.5% of the sample, which has fewer than 25,000 clones, about 80% seen once. Specimen: memory (CD45RA-) CD4+ T cells from blood. The receptors stem from a human donor in good health. Each CDR3 is given with its conserved first and last residue. The order of the fields is clone size, J gene, D gene, V gene, CDR3 DNA, CDR3 protein. The D gene is left open where the match is weak. Not all rows give a size; the values are once, few, many and, for expanded clones, a class.

once	TRBJ1-3	.	TRBV4-3	TGCGCCAGCAGCCCTCCTTCGCCCGGGGGCGTAAACACCATATATTTT	CASSPPSPGGVNTIYF
.	TRBJ1-5	.	TRBV5-1	TGCGCCAGCAGCTTGGAAGGCAGGCGAGAGCAGCCCCAGCATTTT	CASSLEGRREQPQHF
.	TRBJ1-1	.	TRBV11-3	TGTGCCAGCAGCTTAGATACCGAGAACGCTGAAGCTTTCTTT	CASSLDTENAEAFF
.	TRBJ1-6	TRBD1	TRBV9	TGTGCCAGCAGAACGGGACAGGGAGAATCACCCCTCCACTTT	CASRTGQGESPLHF
.	TRBJ1-2	.	TRBV14	TGTGCCAGCAGCCCCCGTGTAGGGGGTGGCTACACCTTC	CASSPRVGGGYTF
.	TRBJ2-5	.	TRBV5-1	TGCGCCAGCAGCCCAGACGGTGGGACCCAGTACTTC	CASSPDGGTQYF
.	TRBJ2-1	.	TRBV27	TGTGCCAGCACCCCCATCCGGCTGGGCTCCTACAATGAGCAGTTCTTC	CASTPIRLGSYNEQFF
.	TRBJ2-7	.	TRBV12-5	TGTGCTAGTGGTTTTGGGGGGTGGTACGAGCAGTACTTC	CASGFGGWYEQYF
.	TRBJ2-1	.	TRBV19	TGTGCCAGTAGTATAGGAGGACTCCCTCACGAAGGCAATGAGCAGTTCTTC	CASSIGGLPHEGNEQFF
.	TRBJ2-5	TRBD1	TRBV6-5	TGTGCCAGCAGACCTGGACAGGGGGGAGAGACCCAGTACTTC	CASRPGQGGETQYF
few	TRBJ1-2	.	TRBV6-5	TGTGCCAGCAGTTACTCAAGGTGGCCCGCTAACTATGGCTACACCTTC	CASSYSRWPANYGYTF
.	TRBJ1-5	.	TRBV6-5	TGTGCCAGCAGCCGCCGGGGGCACCATCAGTCCCAGCATTTT	CASSRRGHHQSQHF
once	TRBJ2-1	TRBD2	TRBV6-4	TGTGCCAGCCGCAGGACCGGGACTAGTTACAATGAGCAGTTCTTC	CASRRTGTSYNEQFF
.	TRBJ2-2	.	TRBV18	TGTGCCAGCTCACCCCTTCCATTACACGGGGGCAGGACCGGGGAGCTGTTTTTT	CASSPLPLHGGRTGELFF
.	TRBJ1-5	.	TRBV6-5	TGTGCCAGCAGTCAGGGCAATCAGCCCCAGCATTTT	CASSQGNQPQHF
once	TRBJ2-2	.	TRBV9	TGTGCCAGCAGAGTTAATCCGAACACCGGGGAGCTGTTTTTT	CASRVNPNTGELFF
.	TRBJ2-5	.	TRBV2	TGTGCCAGCAGTGTTTCACGGAACCAAGAGACCCAGTACTTC	CASSVSRNQETQYF
.	TRBJ2-1	TRBD2	TRBV5-1	TGCGCCAGCAACCCTAGGACTAGCGGGGGCCAGAGGACACTCGAGCAGTTCTTC	CASNPRTSGGQRTLEQFF
.	TRBJ2-5	TRBD1	TRBV5-1	TGCGCCAGCAGCTCGACGACAGGGGTACAAGAGACCCAGTACTTC	CASSSTTGVQETQYF
.	TRBJ2-1	TRBD2	TRBV4-2	TGTGCCAGCAGCCAAGATCGAGCGGGGGGGCAGAATGAGCAGTTCTTC	CASSQDRAGGQNEQFF
.	TRBJ2-1	TRBD1	TRBV5-1	TGCGCCAGCAGCTTGGGGGGCGCAGGGGGCCGGGATGAGCAGTTCTTC	CASSLGGAGGRDEQFF
.	TRBJ2-3	.	TRBV29-1	TGCAGCGTTGGGGAGGCAGATACGCAGTATTTT	CSVGEADTQYF
few	TRBJ2-5	TRBD2	TRBV7-9	TGTGCCAGCAGCGCCCGAGCGGGGTTAGAGACCCAGTACTTC	CASSARAGLETQYF
.	TRBJ2-3	.	TRBV6-5	TGTGCCAGCAGCCCACCCACAGATACGCAGTATTTT	CASSPPTDTQYF
.	TRBJ1-6	.	TRBV6-6	TGTGCCAGCAGTTACCAGGGCAGGGAGGGTTCACCCCTCCACTTT	CASSYQGREGSPLHF
.	TRBJ1-1	.	TRBV5-1	TGCGCCAGCAGCGACCTGGGCACTGAAGCTTTCTTT	CASSDLGTEAFF